A selection of T cell receptor beta chains follows, all from one sample in a study of blood T cell repertoires in COVID-19. TCRdb's copy holds only in-frame clones and misses some; the assay was immunoSEQ multiplex PCR. The data hold a few hundred thousand clones, with more than 65% observed a single time. The specimen was peripheral blood. All receptors come from a woman aged 40 to 50 who had recovered from COVID-19. Both conserved end residues are part of each CDR3. The D gene is left open where the match is weak. The size field is filled for only some rows; it gives once, few, many or a size class.

v_call	j_call	clone_size	d_call	cdr3_aa	cdr3_nt
TRBV5-1	TRBJ1-4	.	TRBD1	CASRQGNNEKLFF	TGCGCCAGCAGACAGGGGAATAATGAAAAACTGTTTTTT
TRBV7-9	TRBJ2-1	.	TRBD2	CASSASGGPGNEQFF	TGTGCCAGCAGCGCTAGCGGGGGGCCGGGGAATGAGCAGTTCTTC
TRBV12-3/TRBV12-4	TRBJ1-2	.	.	CASSLYGYGYTF	TGTGCCAGCAGTTTATACGGTTATGGCTACACCTTC
TRBV2	TRBJ1-2	.	.	CASNSGAGEHGYTF	TGTGCCAGCAATTCAGGGGCCGGCGAGCATGGCTACACCTTC
TRBV5-4	TRBJ2-6	.	.	CASSIQGKSGANVLTF	TGTGCCAGCAGCATTCAGGGGAAATCTGGGGCCAACGTCCTGACTTTC
TRBV7-9	TRBJ1-6	.	TRBD1	CASSSLTGGYSPLHF	TGTGCCAGCAGCTCACTAACAGGGGGCTATTCACCCCTCCACTTT
TRBV12-3/TRBV12-4	TRBJ2-1	.	.	CASSYSSYNEQFF	TGTGCCAGCAGTTACAGCTCCTACAATGAGCAGTTCTTC
TRBV2	TRBJ2-5	.	.	CASSGDRQETQYF	TGTGCCAGCAGTGGTGACAGGCAAGAGACCCAGTACTTC
TRBV3-1/TRBV3-2	TRBJ1-2	.	.	CASSQDRRGFGGYTF	TGTGCCAGCAGCCAAGATCGAAGGGGCTTCGGTGGCTACACCTTC
TRBV5-1	TRBJ1-3	.	TRBD1	CASRETGGPGNTIYF	TGCGCCAGCAGGGAAACAGGGGGCCCTGGAAACACCATATATTTT
TRBV6-5	TRBJ1-2	.	TRBD1	CASGDEGTGAYGYTF	TGTGCCAGCGGGGACGAAGGGACAGGGGCATATGGCTACACCTTC
TRBV9	TRBJ2-5	.	TRBD2	CASSVGAGGLRETQYF	TGTGCCAGCAGCGTCGGAGCGGGGGGGTTAAGAGAGACCCAGTACTTC
TRBV4-3	TRBJ2-1	.	.	CASSQDFSYSDEQFF	TGCGCCAGCAGCCAAGATTTTTCGTATTCGGATGAGCAGTTCTTC
TRBV7-2	TRBJ2-7	.	TRBD2	CASSPRTSGSYEQYF	TGTGCCAGCAGCCCTCGGACTAGCGGTTCCTACGAGCAGTACTTC
TRBV28	TRBJ1-5	.	.	CASSLLKTYSNQPQHF	TGTGCCAGCAGTTTACTTAAAACTTATAGCAATCAGCCCCAGCATTTT
TRBV19	TRBJ2-1	.	TRBD1	CASTMTGGVDEQFF	TGTGCCAGTACTATGACAGGGGGCGTAGATGAGCAGTTCTTC
TRBV7-6	TRBJ2-2	.	.	CASSSWRTVPGELFF	TGTGCCAGCAGCAGCTGGCGGACAGTCCCCGGGGAGCTGTTTTTT
TRBV2	TRBJ1-1	.	.	CASLEDTEAFF	TGTGCCAGCCTGGAGGACACTGAAGCTTTCTTT
TRBV12-3/TRBV12-4	TRBJ2-5	few	TRBD1	CASSLDRGETQYF	TGTGCCAGCAGTTTAGACAGGGGGGAGACCCAGTACTTC
TRBV5-1	TRBJ1-3	.	TRBD1	CASSLENRGGNTIYF	TGCGCCAGCAGCTTGGAGAACAGGGGAGGAAACACCATATATTTT
TRBV9	TRBJ2-5	once	.	CASSATGRADQETQYF	TGTGCCAGCAGCGCTACAGGGAGGGCTGACCAAGAGACCCAGTACTTC
TRBV28	TRBJ1-2	.	.	CASSPTGKIYGYTF	TGTGCCAGCAGTCCGACTGGCAAGATCTATGGCTACACCTTC
TRBV11-3	TRBJ2-5	.	.	CASRPGLGLSLETQYF	TGTGCCAGCAGGCCCGGACTGGGTTTATCTTTGGAGACCCAGTACTTC
TRBV18	TRBJ2-1	.	TRBD1	CASFSTGFNEQFF	TGTGCCAGCTTCTCGACAGGGTTTAATGAGCAGTTCTTC
TRBV7-9	TRBJ1-1	.	.	CASSLGLTNTEAFF	TGTGCCAGCAGCTTAGGACTGACGAACACTGAGGCTTTCTTT
TRBV1	TRBJ1-1	.	.	CTSSQEKGTGGNTEAFF	TGCACCAGCAGCCAGGAAAAAGGGACAGGAGGAAACACTGAAGCTTTCTTT
TRBV6-5	TRBJ1-5	.	.	CASRQRETPNQPQHF	TGTGCCAGCAGACAGAGGGAAACGCCGAATCAGCCCCAGCATTTT
TRBV7-6	TRBJ2-7	.	TRBD1	CASSGWTGHEQYF	TGTGCCAGCAGCGGCTGGACAGGGCACGAGCAGTACTTC
TRBV2	TRBJ2-3	.	.	CASSVSVPGTQYF	TGTGCCAGCAGTGTCTCCGTACCGGGTACGCAGTATTTT
TRBV6-5	TRBJ1-2	.	.	CASSLFDKNYGYTF	TGTGCCAGCAGTTTGTTTGACAAGAACTATGGCTACACCTTC
TRBV25-1	TRBJ2-1	once	TRBD1	CASSGTGWANEQFF	TGTGCCAGCAGTGGGACAGGGTGGGCCAATGAGCAGTTCTTC
TRBV28	TRBJ1-2	.	TRBD1	CASSSQGLYGYTF	TGTGCCAGCAGTTCACAGGGGCTCTATGGCTACACCTTC
TRBV5-6	TRBJ2-1	.	TRBD2	CASSPDGLAVYNEQFF	TGTGCCAGCAGCCCTGATGGACTAGCGGTGTACAATGAGCAGTTCTTC
TRBV19	TRBJ2-2	.	.	CASSIPVGGGELFF	TGTGCCAGTAGTATACCCGTCGGGGGCGGGGAGCTGTTTTTT
TRBV7-9	TRBJ2-1	.	.	CASSSAPGYNEQFF	TGTGCCAGCAGCTCGGCGCCGGGGTACAATGAGCAGTTCTTC
TRBV3-1/TRBV3-2	TRBJ1-5	few	TRBD1	CASSRQGFSQPQHF	TGTGCCAGCAGCCGACAGGGGTTTAGTCAGCCCCAGCATTTT
TRBV5-8	TRBJ2-3	.	TRBD1	CASSQGQVGDTQYF	TGTGCCAGCAGCCAGGGACAGGTGGGGGATACGCAGTATTTT
TRBV4-3	TRBJ2-1	.	TRBD2	CASSQGGEQSQFF	TGCGCCAGCAGCCAGGGGGGGGAACAGAGTCAGTTCTTC
TRBV6-5	TRBJ2-7	.	.	CASRPAGIATYEQYF	TGTGCCAGCAGACCGGCAGGGATCGCCACCTACGAGCAGTACTTC
TRBV3-1/TRBV3-2	TRBJ2-3	.	TRBD2	CASRIPSGGFYF	TGTGCCAGCAGGATACCTAGCGGGGGGTTTTATTTT
TRBV3-1/TRBV3-2	TRBJ1-2	.	.	CASSPQGERVAGYTF	TGTGCCAGCAGCCCTCAAGGCGAGCGGGTAGCGGGCTACACCTTC
TRBV5-4	TRBJ2-5	.	TRBD1	CASSLSGTGGQETQYF	TGTGCCAGCAGCTTGTCCGGGACAGGGGGACAAGAGACCCAGTACTTC
TRBV4-2	TRBJ1-1	.	.	CASSQSTGREGNTEAFF	TGTGCCAGCAGCCAAAGTACAGGGCGGGAGGGGAACACTGAAGCTTTCTTT
TRBV24-1	TRBJ2-1	.	TRBD1	CATSDFGQDEQFF	TGTGCCACCAGTGATTTTGGACAGGATGAGCAGTTCTTC
TRBV4-3	TRBJ2-3	.	TRBD2	CASSSEALSRWGGTDTQYF	TGCGCCAGCAGCTCAGAGGCGCTCTCACGGTGGGGAGGGACAGATACGCAGTATTTT
TRBV4-3	TRBJ1-3	many	TRBD1	CASSQDGDRVFSGNTIYF	TGCGCCAGCAGCCAAGACGGGGACAGGGTGTTTTCTGGAAACACCATATATTTT
TRBV4-3	TRBJ2-1	.	TRBD2	CARSSKPQPLAGGHDEQFF	TGCGCCAGATCCTCGAAGCCCCAACCATTAGCGGGGGGGCACGATGAGCAGTTCTTC
TRBV14	TRBJ2-7	once	.	CASSRSQTGEQYF	TGTGCCAGCAGCCGGAGTCAAACAGGCGAGCAGTACTTC
TRBV30	TRBJ2-7	.	TRBD1	CAWSRDRGGEQYF	TGTGCCTGGTCCCGGGACAGGGGCGGCGAGCAGTACTTC
TRBV13	TRBJ2-5	.	.	CASSDYYQETQYF	TGTGCCAGCAGCGACTATTACCAAGAGACCCAGTACTTC
TRBV5-1	TRBJ2-3	.	.	CASSAGSFSSTDTQYF	TGCGCCAGCAGCGCCGGGAGTTTTTCTAGCACAGATACGCAGTATTTT
TRBV7-2	TRBJ2-3	.	TRBD2	CASSLGPSGGMDTQYF	TGTGCCAGCAGCTTAGGTCCCAGCGGGGGTATGGATACGCAGTATTTT
TRBV5-1	TRBJ1-1	.	TRBD1	CASSSPPGQGNTEAFF	TGCGCCAGCAGCTCTCCCCCGGGACAGGGGAACACTGAAGCTTTCTTT
TRBV7-8	TRBJ2-5	.	.	CASSLLGQETQYF	TGTGCCAGCAGCCTCCTAGGCCAAGAGACCCAGTACTTC
TRBV5-1	TRBJ2-3	once	TRBD1	CASSLIGQGADTQYF	TGCGCCAGCAGCTTGATCGGACAGGGGGCAGATACGCAGTATTTT
TRBV6-5	TRBJ1-5	.	TRBD1	CASSIQRDRYQPQHF	TGTGCCAGCAGTATACAGCGGGACAGGTATCAGCCCCAGCATTTT
TRBV2	TRBJ1-2	.	.	CASSEVQIPNYGYTF	TGTGCCAGCAGTGAAGTCCAGATCCCTAACTATGGCTACACCTTC
TRBV27	TRBJ1-6	.	.	CASTGKGSRSPLHF	TGTGCCAGCACCGGGAAAGGGTCGCGCTCACCCCTCCACTTT